Presented here are 9 T cell receptor beta chains from one specimen sequenced in a study of response to subunit inactivated influenza vaccine. TCRdb fed the RT-PCR reads into MiXCR, producing one record per CDR3 protein. The sample consists of around 580,000 distinct CDR3 sequences, 14% of them appearing once. The specimen was PBMCs from blood, collected 12 days after vaccination. These receptors originate from a man between 45 and 60 years old who received an inactivated influenza vaccine.

This clonotype has a handful of counts. The chain employs TRBV12-3 or TRBV12-4 and TRBJ1-6; D remains unclear. With 2 bases removed from V and 9 bases from J, the gap between germline ends came to 14 bases. This CDR3 comprises 15 residues. The CDR3 loop is CASSLKQGGGSPLHF. The DNA of the CDR3 is TGTGCCAGCAGTTTAAAACAAGGAGGTGGTTCACCCCTCCACTTT.

This clonotype came up many times. The V and J genes are TRBV12-3 or TRBV12-4 and TRBJ2-1, with 10 bases aligning to TRBD2. The CDR3 length is 16 residues. Trimming removed 5 bases from V and 0 bases from J; junction bases left unmatched: 4. In DNA, the CDR3 is TGTGCCAGCAGTACTAGCGGGGCGAGCTCCTACAATGAGCAGTTCTTC. It codes for CASSTSGASSYNEQFF.

This clonotype was seen a handful of times. The chain recombines TRBV5-1 with TRBJ2-7, with TRBD1 matching 9 bases. This CDR3 spans 14 amino acids. V lost 2 bases to trimming and J lost 4 bases; unmatched junction nucleotides: 4. Germline V gene data show CDR1 as SGHRS and CDR2 as YFSETQ. CDR3 protein: CASSLQGAGYEQYF. CDR3 coding DNA: TGCGCCAGCAGCTTACAGGGGGCAGGGTACGAGCAGTACTTC. The whole variable domain, filled in from reference TRBV5-1 and TRBJ2-7, reads KAGVTQTPRYLIKTRGQQVTLSCSPISGHRSVSWYQQTPGQGLQFLFEYFSETQRNKGNFPGRFSGRQFSNSRSEMNVSTLELGDSALYLCASSLQGAGYEQYFGPGTRLTVT.

At least ten counts were recorded for this clonotype. This chain connects TRBV29-1 to TRBJ2-5, with D tentatively TRBD2 (6 bases). The CDR3 consists of 11 residues. V lost 4 bases, J lost 3 bases, and 6 bases lay in between. The V gene's germline CDR1 is SQVTM and CDR2 ANQGSEA. This CDR3 is CSVAGEETQYF. CDR3 DNA sequence: TGCAGCGTTGCGGGAGAAGAGACCCAGTACTTC. Supplemented by reference TRBV29-1 and TRBJ2-5, the full variable domain reads SAVISQKPSRDICQRGTSLTIQCQVDSQVTMMFWYRQQPGQSLTLIATANQGSEATYESGFVIDKFPISRPNLTFSTLTVSNMSPEDSSIYLCSVAGEETQYFGPGTRLLVL.

This clonotype was seen more than once but under ten times. This sequence joins TRBV5-1 and TRBJ2-1; no clear D. Germline CDR1 SGHRS, CDR2 YFSETQ. Deletions cut 0 bases from V and 3 bases from J, with 16 bases between. The CDR3 sequence is 17 residues long. This CDR3 reads CASSLASGPGRYNEQFF. The CDR3 bases are TGCGCCAGCAGCTTGGCCTCGGGTCCCGGGCGCTACAATGAGCAGTTCTTC.

There are many counts of this clonotype. V and J are TRBV24-1 and TRBJ2-7; TRBD1 or TRBD2 may be the D gene (5 bases each). CDR1 is KGHDR and CDR2 is SFDVKD in the germline V gene. V dropped 5 bases and J dropped 0 bases, with 13 bases sitting between them. The CDR3 is 15 amino acids. The CDR3 sequence is CATSATGTASYEQYF. CDR3 DNA sequence: TGTGCCACCAGTGCCACCGGGACCGCCTCCTACGAGCAGTACTTC.

About this clonotype: The germline gene is not matched at one end of the junction; a read error may be the cause. The V call is TRBV7-8, the J call TRBJ1-1, with unresolved D. Germline loops: CDR1 SGHVS, CDR2 FQNEAQ. The CDR3 is made up of 13 amino acids. DNA for the CDR3: TGTGCCAGCAGCTTAGACTCGAACGCTGAAGCTTTCTTT. Amino acid sequence: CASSLDSNAEAFF.

This clonotype has more than one count but fewer than ten. This chain links TRBV20-1 with TRBJ1-5; D might be TRBD1 (6 bases). Between the trimmed V and J ends, which lost 3 bases and 4 bases, there was a span of 13 bases. The CDR3 is 14 residues long. Germline CDR1 reads DFQATT; CDR2 reads SNEGSKA (reference sequence). CDR3 protein: CSARIQGSNQPQHF. DNA for the CDR3: TGCAGTGCTAGGATACAGGGATCTAATCAGCCCCAGCATTTT.

In this sample, this clonotype turned up a few times. V and J are TRBV7-9 and TRBJ1-1; 9 bases are a match to TRBD1. CDR1 is SEHNR, CDR2 FQNEAQ, per germline (reference sequence). Trimming removed 5 bases from V and 4 bases from J; junction bases left unmatched: 14. The CDR3 contains 17 residues. The CDR3 sequence: CASSPWVDRGRSTEAFF. CDR3 nucleotide sequence: TGTGCCAGCAGCCCCTGGGTGGACAGGGGCCGAAGCACTGAAGCTTTCTTT. Full variable domain (missing parts from reference TRBV7-9 and TRBJ1-1): DTGVSQNPRHKITKRGQNVTFRCDPISEHNRLYWYRQTLGQGPEFLTYFQNEAQLEKSRLLSDRFSAERPKGSFSTLEIQRTEQGDSAMYLCASSPWVDRGRSTEAFFGQGTRLTVV.